This T cell receptor (beta chain) was captured by sequencing in a study of long-term antiretroviral therapy in people with HIV. Whole-study context: There is a gap of about a decade between the earliest samples and the later 2015 immediate-ART recommendation. Study conclusions and caveats: Post-ART, diversity grew, though it stayed under transplant donor control levels. Relative to control repertoires, HIV repertoires exhibited narrower CDR3 length ranges.

Running of the v3.0 immunoSEQ assay took place at survey level. Method: immunoSEQ multiplex PCR; TCRdb's copy keeps in-frame clones and lacks some. The table includes about 25,000 clones, just over 90% detected once. Concerning this clone itself: What it binds is unknown.

Trimming stripped 0 bases from V and 4 bases from J, with 10 bases between. The CDR3 is 14 residues long. CDR1 and CDR2 from the germline V gene are SGDLS and YYNGEE. HIV-positive participants were all treated in the United States. The clonotype comes from a woman aged 35 to 49 with HIV. The source was unsorted PBMCs, collected 7.6 years after starting antiretroviral therapy. The chain carries TRBV9 and TRBJ1-2; D is undetermined. The CDR3 region is CASSVANTPYGYTF. The CDR3 DNA reads as TGTGCCAGCAGCGTAGCTAACACCCCCTATGGCTACACCTTC.